This is a list of T cell receptor beta chains from one sample in a study of cytomegalovirus exposure and HLA in healthy donors. TCRdb keeps only in-frame clones here, not all; method: immunoSEQ multiplex PCR. The sample yields 130,000 to 150,000 clones, about 84% seen once. The material sequenced was PBMCs. The receptors originated from a woman aged 18-29 years in good health and CMV-seropositive. Each CDR3 is given with its conserved first and last residue. The D gene is left open where the match is weak. Clone size is given for some rows only: seen once, a few or many times, or a class if the clone is expanded.

size: .
J: TRBJ1-2
V: TRBV7-9
D: .
CDR3: CASSSGGGGYGYTF
DNA: TGTGCCAGCAGCTCCGGGGGGGGAGGCTACGGCTACACCTTC

size: .
J: TRBJ2-4
V: TRBV19
D: TRBD1
CDR3: CASSPGQGGNIQYF
DNA: TGTGCCAGTAGCCCCGGACAGGGCGGTAACATTCAGTACTTC

size: .
J: TRBJ2-3
V: TRBV5-1
D: .
CDR3: CASSLGGSNPTDTQYF
DNA: TGCGCCAGCAGCCTCGGAGGTTCGAACCCCACAGATACGCAGTATTTT

size: .
J: TRBJ1-5
V: TRBV6-1
D: .
CDR3: CASSDRLSGNQPQHF
DNA: TGTGCCAGCAGTGATCGTCTTTCGGGCAATCAGCCCCAGCATTTT

size: few
J: TRBJ2-7
V: TRBV5-1
D: TRBD1
CDR3: CASSFNSDRSPPYEQYF
DNA: TGCGCCAGCAGCTTTAACTCGGACAGGTCGCCCCCCTACGAGCAGTACTTC

size: .
J: TRBJ1-1
V: TRBV5-1
D: .
CDR3: CASSFKGQNTEAFF
DNA: TGCGCCAGCAGCTTCAAAGGACAGAACACTGAAGCTTTCTTT

size: few
J: TRBJ1-1
V: TRBV7-6
D: TRBD1
CDR3: CASSSGQDTEAFF
DNA: TGTGCCAGCAGCTCCGGACAGGATACTGAAGCTTTCTTT

size: .
J: TRBJ2-4
V: TRBV25-1
D: .
CDR3: CASRQLNIQYF
DNA: TGTGCCAGCAGACAGCTAAACATTCAGTACTTC

size: once
J: TRBJ1-2
V: TRBV27
D: .
CDR3: CASSFRGGYGYTF
DNA: TGTGCCAGCAGTTTTAGGGGTGGCTATGGCTACACCTTC

size: .
J: TRBJ1-1
V: TRBV6-5
D: .
CDR3: CASRGAQGKGAFF
DNA: TGTGCCAGCAGGGGGGCCCAGGGGAAAGGAGCTTTCTTT

size: .
J: TRBJ2-7
V: TRBV6-4
D: TRBD1
CDR3: CASRDRGYEQYF
DNA: TGTGCCAGCAGGGACAGGGGTTACGAGCAGTACTTC

size: .
J: TRBJ2-1
V: TRBV30
D: .
CDR3: CAWKMSDNEQFF
DNA: TGTGCCTGGAAAATGTCAGACAATGAGCAGTTCTTC

size: few
J: TRBJ1-1
V: TRBV4-1
D: .
CDR3: CASSQIEGLEAFF
DNA: TGCGCCAGCAGCCAAATAGAGGGACTTGAAGCTTTCTTT

size: .
J: TRBJ1-2
V: TRBV19
D: TRBD1
CDR3: CASSRDRPYYGYTF
DNA: TGTGCCAGTAGCCGGGACAGACCTTACTATGGCTACACCTTC

size: .
J: TRBJ2-2
V: TRBV7-6
D: .
CDR3: CASSSLTRDTGELFF
DNA: TGTGCCAGCAGCTCCTTAACTAGGGACACCGGGGAGCTGTTTTTT

size: .
J: TRBJ1-3
V: TRBV11-2
D: TRBD1
CDR3: CASSPRTGIGNTIYF
DNA: TGTGCCAGCAGCCCCCGGACAGGGATCGGAAACACCATATATTTT

size: .
J: TRBJ1-1
V: TRBV18
D: .
CDR3: CASSPVARENTEAFF
DNA: TGTGCCAGCTCACCAGTCGCCAGGGAGAACACTGAAGCTTTCTTT

size: .
J: TRBJ1-3
V: TRBV6-6
D: TRBD1
CDR3: CASSYGFGTVGNTIYF
DNA: TGTGCCAGCAGTTACGGGTTCGGGACAGTCGGAAACACCATATATTTT

size: .
J: TRBJ1-1
V: TRBV30
D: TRBD1
CDR3: CAWNQGQGAAFF
DNA: TGTGCCTGGAATCAGGGACAGGGGGCTGCTTTCTTT

size: .
J: TRBJ2-5
V: TRBV6-1
D: TRBD1
CDR3: CASSVGTGQETQYF
DNA: TGTGCCAGCAGTGTTGGGACAGGGCAAGAGACCCAGTACTTC

size: .
J: TRBJ2-1
V: TRBV5-1
D: .
CDR3: CASSPPSPNEQFF
DNA: TGCGCCAGCAGCCCACCTAGTCCAAATGAGCAGTTCTTC

size: .
J: TRBJ2-3
V: TRBV7-7
D: .
CDR3: CASSLNKGGTDTQYF
DNA: TGTGCCAGCAGCTTAAACAAGGGGGGCACAGATACGCAGTATTTT

size: once
J: TRBJ2-7
V: TRBV6-1
D: .
CDR3: CATSGLLPYEQYF
DNA: TGTGCCACTTCGGGACTTCTCCCCTACGAGCAGTACTTC

size: .
J: TRBJ2-1
V: TRBV5-1
D: TRBD2
CDR3: CASSLGLAGAEQFF
DNA: TGCGCCAGCAGCTTAGGACTAGCGGGGGCTGAGCAGTTCTTC

size: .
J: TRBJ1-1
V: TRBV15
D: TRBD1
CDR3: CATRRQGDVKKAFF
DNA: TGTGCCACCAGGAGACAGGGGGATGTGAAGAAGGCTTTCTTT

size: .
J: TRBJ1-5
V: TRBV5-5
D: .
CDR3: CASSQSQVGSNQPQHF
DNA: TGTGCCAGCAGTCAGAGCCAGGTCGGTTCGAATCAGCCCCAGCATTTT

size: .
J: TRBJ2-3
V: TRBV7-9
D: .
CDR3: CASSPKARFTDTQYF
DNA: TGTGCCAGCAGCCCAAAGGCGAGGTTCACAGATACGCAGTATTTT

size: .
J: TRBJ2-7
V: TRBV19
D: TRBD2
CDR3: CATTVGGSAYEQYF
DNA: TGTGCCACAACAGTCGGGGGGTCCGCCTACGAGCAGTACTTC

size: .
J: TRBJ1-4
V: TRBV11-2
D: TRBD1
CDR3: CASSFNRGPTNEKLFF
DNA: TGTGCCAGCAGCTTTAACAGGGGGCCAACTAATGAAAAACTGTTTTTT

size: .
J: TRBJ1-1
V: TRBV6-5
D: .
CDR3: CASSYTGRDTEAFF
DNA: TGTGCCAGCAGCTACACAGGGAGGGACACTGAAGCTTTCTTT

size: .
J: TRBJ2-7
V: TRBV7-6
D: .
CDR3: CASRSDTDEQYF
DNA: TGTGCCAGCAGATCCGACACGGACGAGCAGTACTTC

size: .
J: TRBJ1-4
V: TRBV5-1
D: TRBD1
CDR3: CASSGGQGATNEKLFF
DNA: TGCGCCAGCAGCGGGGGACAGGGGGCAACTAATGAAAAACTGTTTTTT

size: .
J: TRBJ2-5
V: TRBV5-6
D: TRBD2
CDR3: CASSRRTSTDQETQYF
DNA: TGTGCCAGCAGCCGCAGGACTAGCACAGACCAAGAGACCCAGTACTTC

size: few
J: TRBJ2-7
V: TRBV5-1
D: TRBD1
CDR3: CASSVDRGAVGEQYF
DNA: TGCGCCAGCAGCGTGGACAGGGGCGCGGTGGGGGAGCAGTACTTC

size: .
J: TRBJ2-7
V: TRBV11-2
D: .
CDR3: CASSLGDSSYEQYF
DNA: TGTGCCAGCAGCTTAGGAGACAGCTCCTACGAGCAGTACTTC

size: .
J: TRBJ1-4
V: TRBV7-6
D: TRBD1
CDR3: CASSFGTGNEKLFF
DNA: TGTGCCAGCAGCTTCGGGACAGGCAATGAAAAACTGTTTTTT

size: .
J: TRBJ1-1
V: TRBV18
D: .
CDR3: CASSDLGGDTEAFF
DNA: TGTGCCAGCTCAGACCTAGGGGGTGACACTGAAGCTTTCTTT

size: .
J: TRBJ1-6
V: TRBV5-4
D: TRBD1
CDR3: CASSGGRTGRNSPLHF
DNA: TGTGCCAGCAGCGGAGGTAGGACAGGGAGAAATTCACCCCTCCACTTT

size: .
J: TRBJ1-1
V: TRBV5-1
D: .
CDR3: CASSLEQDTEAFF
DNA: TGCGCCAGCAGCTTAGAACAGGACACTGAAGCTTTCTTT

size: .
J: TRBJ1-1
V: TRBV5-5
D: TRBD1
CDR3: CASSIPGQMNTEAFF
DNA: TGTGCCAGCAGCATCCCGGGACAGATGAACACTGAAGCTTTCTTT

size: .
J: TRBJ1-5
V: TRBV27
D: .
CDR3: CASSFSSTGRGQPQHF
DNA: TGTGCCAGCAGTTTCTCCAGCACAGGGAGAGGACAGCCCCAGCATTTT

size: .
J: TRBJ2-1
V: TRBV5-1
D: .
CDR3: CASSLRTGNNEQFF
DNA: TGCGCCAGCAGCTTGAGAACGGGGAACAATGAGCAGTTCTTC

size: .
J: TRBJ2-3
V: TRBV29-1
D: .
CDR3: CSVGEAQYF
DNA: TGCAGCGTTGGGGAGGCGCAGTATTTT

size: few
J: TRBJ2-3
V: TRBV5-1
D: TRBD2
CDR3: CASSSRDSGGVLGTDTQYF
DNA: TGCGCCAGCAGCTCACGAGATAGCGGGGGGGTTCTCGGCACAGATACGCAGTATTTT

size: .
J: TRBJ1-1
V: TRBV2
D: TRBD1
CDR3: CASTQGTGLKNEAFF
DNA: TGTGCCAGCACCCAAGGGACAGGTTTAAAAAATGAAGCTTTCTTT

size: .
J: TRBJ2-1
V: TRBV21-1
D: .
CDR3: CASSKLGDSTYNEQFF
DNA: TGTGCCAGCAGCAAACTTGGGGACAGCACCTACAATGAGCAGTTCTTC

size: .
J: TRBJ2-1
V: TRBV6-1
D: TRBD2
CDR3: CASSEASSGGIEQFF
DNA: TGTGCCAGCAGTGAAGCGTCCAGCGGGGGGATTGAGCAGTTCTTC

size: .
J: TRBJ1-1
V: TRBV29-1
D: TRBD1
CDR3: CSVDGQGAIEAFF
DNA: TGCAGCGTTGATGGGCAGGGGGCGATTGAAGCTTTCTTT

size: once
J: TRBJ2-5
V: TRBV29-1
D: TRBD2
CDR3: CSVGLAGGQETQYF
DNA: TGCAGCGTTGGACTAGCGGGGGGACAAGAGACCCAGTACTTC

size: .
J: TRBJ2-5
V: TRBV10-2
D: .
CDR3: CASSRPTSSFETQYF
DNA: TGCGCCAGCAGCCGACCTACTAGCTCCTTCGAGACCCAGTACTTC

size: .
J: TRBJ1-1
V: TRBV7-9
D: TRBD1
CDR3: CASSSSGGPKGTGGPEAFF
DNA: TGTGCCAGCAGCTCCTCAGGGGGCCCTAAAGGGACAGGGGGCCCTGAAGCTTTCTTT

size: .
J: TRBJ1-4
V: TRBV11-2
D: TRBD1
CDR3: CASSAGQGSLDEKLFF
DNA: TGTGCCAGCAGCGCGGGACAGGGAAGTTTGGACGAAAAACTGTTTTTT

size: .
J: TRBJ1-1
V: TRBV15
D: TRBD1
CDR3: CATSRATLTGPEAFF
DNA: TGTGCCACCAGCAGAGCAACTCTGACAGGGCCTGAAGCTTTCTTT

size: .
J: TRBJ1-1
V: TRBV27
D: .
CDR3: CASSPRRVATEAFF
DNA: TGTGCCAGCAGCCCTAGGAGGGTAGCGACTGAAGCTTTCTTT

size: .
J: TRBJ1-1
V: TRBV5-1
D: .
CDR3: CASSLGAGTEAFF
DNA: TGCGCCAGCAGCTTGGGTGCGGGCACTGAAGCTTTCTTT